A single T cell receptor (beta chain) is shown here with its context. Its antigen is unidentified. These data belong to a study of shared clonotypes between healthy human individuals. Across the whole study: CD4 naive and CD4 memory each took three plates per donor, while CD8 naive took two and CD8 memory one. Study-level results: Non-shared clonotypes showed lower generation probabilities than clonotypes common to all four donors.

All donors were Caucasian adults living in Nashville, Tennessee. Assay runs were performed at deep level. The repertoire was sequenced with immunoSEQ multiplex PCR; TCRdb's copy has only in-frame clones and lacks some. The top ten hold over 1.3% of the sample, which has nearly 1,000,000 clones, roughly 72% seen once. This CDR3 is 15 amino acids long. Trimming took 5 bases from V and 0 from J; bases not matched to a gene: 5. Germline values: CDR1 SGHNT, CDR2 YYREEE (reference sequence). The TCR sequence derives from a man younger than 30 in good health. The genes are TRBV5-4 and TRBJ2-1; 7 nucleotides agree with TRBD1. Source material: memory CD4+ T cells sorted from blood. Documented subset: CD45RA-negative fraction. The CDR3 DNA follows: TGTGCCAGCAGTCCGACAGGGAACTCCTACAATGAGCAGTTCTTC. It is translated as CASSPTGNSYNEQFF.